The rows below give T cell receptor beta chains drawn from one sample of a study of T cells in tumors after PD-1 blockade. Profiling relied on immunoSEQ multiplex PCR, and the TCRdb table lists in-frame clones only, not all of them. Of just under 65,000 clones listed, about 74% are singletons. The sample here was PBMCs, taken after anti-PD-1 treatment. The receptors shown here come from a human donor with basal cell carcinoma. Each CDR3 is given with its conserved first and last residue. The D gene is left open where the match is weak. Size is omitted from some rows. Given values are once, few, many or a class for expanded clones.

j_gene | abundance | d_gene | v_gene | CDR3aa | CDR3nt
TRBJ2-5 | NA | TRBD1 | TRBV28 | CASSPLSTGGQETQYF | TGTGCCAGCAGTCCCCTCTCGACAGGGGGCCAGGAGACCCAGTACTTC
TRBJ2-2 | NA | NA | TRBV18 | CASSPQQRGTGELFF | TGTGCCAGCTCACCACAACAGCGTGGAACCGGGGAGCTGTTTTTT
TRBJ1-4 | few | TRBD1 | TRBV7-9 | CASSLRLRGQGDEKLFF | TGTGCCAGCAGCTTAAGACTGAGGGGACAGGGAGATGAAAAACTGTTTTTT
TRBJ2-1 | NA | NA | TRBV14 | CASSQVFSSYNEQFF | TGTGCCAGCAGCCAGGTGTTCAGCTCCTACAATGAGCAGTTCTTC
TRBJ1-6 | few | TRBD1 | TRBV24-1 | CATSDSRQGAGSPLHF | TGTGCCACCAGTGATTCGCGGCAGGGGGCAGGTTCACCCCTCCACTTT
TRBJ2-7 | NA | TRBD2 | TRBV6-5 | CASSGGAGGNYEQYF | TGTGCCAGCAGCGGGGGGGCGGGGGGTAATTACGAGCAGTACTTC
TRBJ1-6 | NA | NA | TRBV27 | CASSLYNSPLHF | TGTGCCAGCAGTTTATATAATTCACCCCTCCACTTT
TRBJ2-1 | few | NA | TRBV7-2 | CASRPTGRNNEQFF | TGTGCCAGCAGACCTACGGGGCGGAACAATGAGCAGTTCTTC
TRBJ1-6 | NA | NA | TRBV27 | CASKTSRNNSPLHF | TGTGCCAGCAAGACAAGCCGTAATAATTCACCCCTCCACTTT
TRBJ1-5 | NA | TRBD1 | TRBV19 | CASSVRTGGARQPQHF | TGTGCCAGTAGTGTACGCACAGGGGGCGCACGGCAGCCCCAGCATTTT
TRBJ2-1 | NA | TRBD2 | TRBV7-6 | CASSLSGGTYNEQFF | TGTGCCAGCAGCCTTAGCGGGGGAACTTACAATGAGCAGTTCTTC
TRBJ2-1 | NA | TRBD2 | TRBV7-9 | CASSLKGTSVPYNEQFF | TGTGCCAGCAGCTTGAAAGGGACTAGCGTACCTTACAATGAGCAGTTCTTC
TRBJ1-6 | NA | NA | TRBV6-2/TRBV6-3 | CASSYAGYNSPLHF | TGTGCCAGCAGTTATGCGGGTTATAATTCACCCCTCCACTTT
TRBJ2-1 | NA | TRBD2 | TRBV13 | CASSSQAGGFGEQFF | TGTGCCAGCAGCTCTCAAGCGGGGGGCTTTGGTGAGCAGTTCTTC
TRBJ1-2 | NA | TRBD1 | TRBV5-1 | CASSLEGARGDGYTF | TGCGCCAGCAGCTTGGAGGGGGCAAGGGGCGATGGCTACACCTTC
TRBJ2-7 | NA | TRBD1 | TRBV7-2 | CASSAYRGNDEQYF | TGTGCCAGCAGCGCATACAGGGGTAACGACGAGCAGTACTTC
TRBJ2-3 | NA | NA | TRBV5-1 | CASSLDRVADTQYF | TGCGCCAGCAGCTTGGACAGGGTGGCAGATACGCAGTATTTT
TRBJ2-6 | NA | NA | TRBV2 | CASRSSGANVLTF | TGTGCCAGCAGGAGTTCCGGGGCCAACGTCCTGACTTTC
TRBJ1-1 | NA | NA | TRBV19 | CASSPRRDRTYTEAFF | TGTGCCAGTAGTCCCCGAAGGGACCGGACTTACACTGAAGCTTTCTTT
TRBJ2-5 | NA | NA | TRBV7-6 | CASRDTDGPSETQYF | TGTGCCAGCAGAGACACGGACGGTCCCAGTGAGACCCAGTACTTC
TRBJ2-7 | NA | TRBD1 | TRBV4-2 | CASSRDRLSYEQYF | TGTGCCAGCAGTCGGGACAGGTTATCCTACGAGCAGTACTTC
TRBJ2-1 | NA | TRBD2 | TRBV19 | CASRSFAGVNEQFF | TGTGCCAGTCGGTCCTTCGCGGGGGTCAATGAGCAGTTCTTC
TRBJ1-5 | NA | NA | TRBV14 | CASSLSNQPQHF | TGTGCCAGCAGCCTAAGCAATCAGCCCCAGCATTTT
TRBJ2-7 | once | TRBD1 | TRBV28 | CASSGGQGAHYEQYF | TGTGCCAGCAGTGGGGGACAGGGGGCCCATTACGAGCAGTACTTC
TRBJ1-5 | NA | NA | TRBV5-5 | CASSLGGHSNQPQHF | TGTGCCAGCAGCTTGGGGGGGCATAGCAATCAGCCCCAGCATTTT
TRBJ2-7 | NA | TRBD1 | TRBV28 | CATRQGVHEQYF | TGTGCCACCCGACAGGGAGTTCACGAGCAGTACTTC
TRBJ1-3 | NA | NA | TRBV3-1/TRBV3-2 | CASSQDFGTGNTIYF | TGTGCCAGCAGCCAAGATTTCGGTACAGGAAACACCATATATTTT
TRBJ1-1 | NA | NA | TRBV5-1 | CASSLVTGGTEAFF | TGCGCCAGCAGCTTGGTAACTGGGGGTACTGAAGCTTTCTTT
TRBJ1-2 | NA | TRBD1 | TRBV19 | CASADRDLWGYTF | TGTGCCAGCGCCGACAGGGACCTATGGGGCTACACCTTC
TRBJ1-2 | NA | NA | TRBV10-3 | CAITGANYGYTF | TGTGCCATCACCGGTGCTAACTATGGCTACACCTTC
TRBJ1-2 | few | NA | TRBV14 | CASSQDGYGYTF | TGTGCCAGCAGCCAAGATGGGTATGGCTACACCTTC
TRBJ1-4 | NA | NA | TRBV7-9 | CASSVKGGAKLFF | TGTGCCAGCAGCGTAAAGGGGGGGGCCAAACTGTTTTTT
TRBJ1-3 | NA | TRBD1 | TRBV16 | CASTDYRGLSGNTIYF | TGTGCCAGCACCGACTACAGGGGGCTCTCTGGAAACACCATATATTTT
TRBJ1-1 | NA | NA | TRBV19 | CASSLGGAFF | TGTGCCAGTAGCTTGGGGGGAGCTTTCTTT
TRBJ1-2 | NA | NA | TRBV9 | CARCAGGGGRGGYTF | TGTGCCCGCTGTGCGGGCGGGGGCGGACGGGGCGGCTACACCTTC
TRBJ1-3 | NA | NA | TRBV27 | CASMGREAHTIYF | TGTGCCAGCATGGGCAGGGAGGCGCACACCATATATTTT
TRBJ1-2 | NA | NA | TRBV4-2 | CASSQPLQPGVYGYTF | TGTGCCAGCAGCCAACCTTTACAACCGGGGGTCTATGGCTACACCTTC
TRBJ1-1 | NA | TRBD1 | TRBV4-1 | CASSLGQANTEAFF | TGCGCCAGCAGCTTGGGACAGGCAAACACTGAAGCTTTCTTT
TRBJ1-1 | NA | NA | TRBV6-5 | CASSSLAASLNTEAFF | TGTGCCAGCAGTTCCCTGGCAGCCAGCCTGAACACTGAAGCTTTCTTT
TRBJ2-7 | NA | NA | TRBV3-1/TRBV3-2 | CASSQDILPTREQYF | TGTGCCAGCAGCCAAGATATCTTGCCTACGAGGGAGCAGTACTTC
TRBJ1-6 | NA | NA | TRBV19 | CASSINRVGSPLHF | TGTGCCAGTAGTATAAACCGGGTCGGATCACCCCTCCACTTT
TRBJ1-4 | few | TRBD1 | TRBV30 | CAWSGDSHNEKLFF | TGTGCCTGGAGTGGGGACAGTCATAATGAAAAACTGTTTTTT
TRBJ2-3 | NA | NA | TRBV6-4 | CASSEERGDTQYF | TGTGCCAGCAGTGAAGAAAGGGGGGATACGCAGTATTTT
TRBJ1-5 | few | TRBD1 | TRBV15 | CATSRERNRGNQPQHF | TGTGCCACCAGCAGAGAAAGGAACAGGGGAAATCAGCCCCAGCATTTT
TRBJ2-3 | NA | NA | TRBV5-4 | CASGSLATDTQYF | TGTGCCAGCGGGAGTCTGGCCACAGATACGCAGTATTTT
TRBJ2-3 | NA | NA | TRBV18 | CASSPKEGTDTQYF | TGTGCCAGCTCACCTAAAGAGGGGACAGATACGCAGTATTTT
TRBJ2-5 | NA | TRBD1 | TRBV28 | CASRETGTGSLKTQYF | TGTGCCAGCAGAGAAACCGGGACAGGGAGTCTCAAGACCCAGTACTTC
TRBJ2-1 | NA | TRBD2 | TRBV12-5 | CASGFTLAGNEQFF | TGTGCTAGTGGTTTCACGCTAGCGGGGAATGAGCAGTTCTTC
TRBJ2-7 | NA | TRBD1 | TRBV5-6 | CASRTQDREVGQQYF | TGTGCCAGCAGAACTCAGGACAGGGAGGTGGGTCAGCAGTACTTC
TRBJ2-5 | NA | NA | TRBV9 | CASSVASRQETQYF | TGTGCCAGCAGCGTAGCTAGTAGACAAGAGACCCAGTACTTC